This TCR beta chain was found in a study of a mutant IDH1 vaccine in newly diagnosed glioma. Study in general: Following radiotherapy alone, or alongside temozolomide cycles, vaccination was started after an interval of 4-6 weeks. Prior therapy was radiotherapy, temozolomide, or both; most received both.

A note on this clone: Its target is unknown.

Time point indicated: week 35, safety follow-up. Doses comprised 300 ug of mutant IDH1 20-mer peptide each, plus topical imiquimod. The table came from immunoSEQ multiplex PCR; TCRdb's copy has only in-frame clones and leaves some out. The sample has about 47,000 clones, 85% to 90% seen once. The receptor was derived from a woman in her thirties or forties with glioma. The sequencing here drew on PBMCs, taken from a glioma patient whose treatment included an IDH1 peptide vaccine.

The CDR3 bases are TGTGCCAGCAGTTACGGCGACAACTATGGCTACACCTTC. It translates to CASSYGDNYGYTF. The chain combines TRBV6-5 with TRBJ1-2, with D hard to call. CDR3 length equals 13 residues. Germline CDR1 is MNHEY and CDR2 is SVGAGI. The ends were cut back, 2 bases at V and 2 bases at J, with 6 bases in the middle.